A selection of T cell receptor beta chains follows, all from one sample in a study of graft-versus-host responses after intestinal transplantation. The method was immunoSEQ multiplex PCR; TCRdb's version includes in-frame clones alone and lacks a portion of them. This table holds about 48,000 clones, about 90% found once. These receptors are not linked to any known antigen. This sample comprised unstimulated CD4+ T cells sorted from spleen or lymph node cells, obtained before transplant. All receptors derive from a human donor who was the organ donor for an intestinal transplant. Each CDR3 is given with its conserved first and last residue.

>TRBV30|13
CAWSAGTSEKLFF
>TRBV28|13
CASRSTGNEKLFF
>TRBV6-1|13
CASTGLYGYEQYF
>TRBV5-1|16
CASSRGLAGGVDEQFF
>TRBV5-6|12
CASSPALGEQYF
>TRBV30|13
CAWSVGGNQPQHF
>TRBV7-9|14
CASSLQGINEKLFF
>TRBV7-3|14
CASSSATGGGELFF
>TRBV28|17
CASSLSGSLGVSYGYTF
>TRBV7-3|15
CASSFAGGEIGEAFF
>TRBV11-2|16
CASSPTGTSGTDTQYF
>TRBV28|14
CASRRREGSNEQFF
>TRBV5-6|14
CASTPGLATYEQYF
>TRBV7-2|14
CASSATGAGNTIYF
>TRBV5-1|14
CASSRSGTRNEQFF
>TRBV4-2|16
CASSQDLGPQSPGYTF
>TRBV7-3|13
CASSPRGENEQFF
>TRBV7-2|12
CASSDTGGGYTF
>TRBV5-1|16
CASSLGAFEGNTEAFF
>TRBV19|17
CASSGGTPGLEPLEQFF
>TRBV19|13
CASGGRGNQPQHF
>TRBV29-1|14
CSVAGTLTNTEAFF
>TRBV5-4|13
CASSRDAVYGYTF
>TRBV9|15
CASSGRTGVGGELFF
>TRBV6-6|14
CASSYEGTNEKLFF
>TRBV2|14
CASSRQGVNSEAFF
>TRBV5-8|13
CASSFRGVGEQYF
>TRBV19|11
CASSPIGELFF
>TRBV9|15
CASSVGTVNTGELFF
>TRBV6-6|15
CASLAAQGKSQPQHF
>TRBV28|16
CASSSGLAGNTGELFF
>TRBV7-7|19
CASSLTGVVGRLGTGELFF
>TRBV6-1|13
CASSSTGPGELFF
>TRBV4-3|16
CASSQGVGQVNTEAFF
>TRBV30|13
CAWSVMRDTEAFF
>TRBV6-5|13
CASRGTGYTEAFF
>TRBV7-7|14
CASSLALRGETQYF
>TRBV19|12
CASSIWGFEQFF
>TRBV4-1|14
CASSPRTTNSPLHF
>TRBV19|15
CASSIGRESKETQYF